This T cell receptor (beta chain) was sequenced for a study of metastatic and nonmetastatic thyroid tumors. Study-level information: Samples came from malignant and benign thyroid patients, and repertoires were compared across blood and tumor or nodule tissue. Study-wide points: For both blood and tumor, malignant thyroid tumors reportedly showed significantly higher TCR beta diversity than benign nodules did.

This clone has more than one count but fewer than ten. Its antigen remains unidentified. V was clipped by 4 bases and J by 5 bases, with 14 bases between them. The germline V gene encodes CDR1 LNHDA and CDR2 SQIVND (reference sequence). The CDR3 sequence is 14 residues long. All patients were treatment-naive before thyroid surgery. Study processing details: To classify distant metastasis in papillary thyroid cancer, a model was built from CDR3 differences across clinicopathological groups. Via MiXCR, TCRdb re-called the PCR reads. What appears here as the V and J calls and clone size reflects TCRdb's work, not the paper's. The table includes roughly 4,700 clones, 34% detected once.

The sequenced sample was adjacent normal tissue. This TCR was recovered from a male donor with papillary thyroid cancer or a benign thyroid nodule (not recorded which). Some clones in this sample may be carry-over from other donors' samples. The V gene is TRBV19, the J gene TRBJ1-2, with a possible D match to TRBD1 (5 bases). The DNA of the CDR3 is TGTGCCAGTAGTACCCCAGGGCCTCCTTATGGCTACACCTTC. Translating gives CASSTPGPPYGYTF.